This TCR beta chain was sequenced during a study of T cell repertoires in cytomegalovirus infection. Study background: Public TCR beta signatures provided an indication of both CMV infection and a matching HLA type. General study results and limits: It was HLA-C-restricted CMV-specific TCR beta clonotypes that dominated the response ex vivo.

The CDR3 consists of 15 residues. The V and J ends lost 4 bases and 0 bases respectively, with 13 bases between them. Germline V gives CDR1 SGHNT, CDR2 YYREEE (reference sequence). TCRdb re-called the reads through MiXCR, storing one row per CDR3 protein. Here the sample spans 110,000 to 150,000 distinct CDR3 sequences, 5.5% to 8% being singletons. This clonotype was recorded many times. Its antigen remains unknown. The receptor was isolated from a human donor in good health (CMV status not recorded). Some clones in this sample may be carry-over from other donors' samples. The sequenced sample was PBMCs. This rearrangement joins TRBV5-4 to TRBJ1-1, with D perhaps matching TRBD1 (6 bases). CDR3 residues: CASSPRGTMNTEAFF. DNA for the CDR3: TGTGCCAGCAGCCCGAGGGGGACTATGAACACTGAAGCTTTCTTT.